Sequencing of this T cell receptor (beta chain) was carried out in a study of siplizumab effects on memory and regulatory T cells. Study observations and caveats: No functional test confirmed suppression by proliferating siplizumab-culture Tregs.

Of note for this clone: The antigen is undetermined.

Roughly 9.8 x 10^4 TCR templates were assayed per sample. Generated by immunoSEQ multiplex PCR, the TCRdb table keeps only in-frame clones and is missing some. The data contain about 97,000 clones, approximately 90% of them singletons. Sequences were obtained from CD4+ T cells sorted from blood. The sequence derives from a human donor in good health.

CDR3 sequence: CASSLQKGAETQYF. The CDR3 DNA follows: TGCGCCAGCAGCTTGCAAAAGGGGGCAGAGACCCAGTACTTC. The rearrangement uses TRBV5-1 and TRBJ2-5, with TRBD1 matching 7 bases. The germline V gene encodes CDR1 SGHRS and CDR2 YFSETQ. The CDR3 spans 14 residues. J gave up 4 bases and V 1 base, and 4 bases lay outside the gene matches.